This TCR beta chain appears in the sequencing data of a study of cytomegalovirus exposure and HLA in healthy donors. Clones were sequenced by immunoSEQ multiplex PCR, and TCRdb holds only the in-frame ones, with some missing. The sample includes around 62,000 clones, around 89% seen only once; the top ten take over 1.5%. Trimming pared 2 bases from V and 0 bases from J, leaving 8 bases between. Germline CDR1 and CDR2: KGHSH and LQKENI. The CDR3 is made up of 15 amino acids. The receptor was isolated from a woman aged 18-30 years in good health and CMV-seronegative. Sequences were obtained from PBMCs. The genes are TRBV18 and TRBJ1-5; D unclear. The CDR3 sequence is CASSPGQNSNQPQHF. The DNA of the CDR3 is TGTGCCAGCTCACCAGGGCAAAATAGCAATCAGCCCCAGCATTTT.